This T cell receptor beta chain was retrieved from a study of T cells in tumors after PD-1 blockade. The overall study: Patients had no prior checkpoint blockade, systemic immunosuppressants, or anti-cancer therapy within 4 weeks. Either cemiplimab 350 mg every 2 weeks or pembrolizumab 200 mg every 3 weeks was given. Peripheral blood samples averaged approximately 37,000 unique clonotypes and more than 100,000 templates. Study outcomes and limitations: About 41% of tumor TCR clonotypes were also found in blood.

Here immunoSEQ multiplex PCR was the method, and the copy in TCRdb shows in-frame clones only, minus some. The sample records 60,000 to 70,000 clones, around two thirds being singletons. The sample holds a few counts of this clone. Antigen unknown. V was trimmed by 3 bases and J by 1 base, leaving 7 bases between them. The CDR3 has 13 residues. CDR1 is SGHKS and CDR2 is YYEKEE in the germline V gene (reference sequence). The chain is built from TRBV5-5 and TRBJ1-2; D is ambiguous. The source is a human donor with basal cell carcinoma. The sequenced sample was PBMCs, obtained after anti-PD-1 treatment. The CDR3 coding sequence is TGTGCCAGCAGCTCCTTGTTTAACTATGGCTACACCTTC. This gives the protein CASSSLFNYGYTF.